The 29 T cell receptor beta chains listed next were all sequenced from one sample in a study of blood T cell repertoires in COVID-19. Method: immunoSEQ multiplex PCR; TCRdb's copy keeps in-frame clones and lacks some. The sample lists about 95,000 clones, 70% to 85% occurring once. The sequencing input was peripheral blood. The receptor set was obtained from a human donor in a cohort sampled during active COVID-19.

This clone was seen a few times. The chain has TRBV10-1 and TRBJ2-1; D might be TRBD2 (5 bases). The CDR3 has 18 residues. Germline lookup yields CDR1 WNHNN and CDR2 SYGVQD (reference sequence). Trimming pared 6 bases from V and 0 bases from J, leaving 21 bases between. CDR3 in amino acids: CASSGDFLRRSSYNEQFF. DNA for the CDR3: TGCGCCAGCAGCGGGGATTTTCTCCGGAGGAGCTCCTACAATGAGCAGTTCTTC.

This clone was recorded a few times. The V and J genes are TRBV6-4 and TRBJ2-3, with 8 positions matching TRBD2. The CDR3 covers 14 residues. V gave up 4 bases and J gave up 2 bases; unmatched junction bases: 2. Looked up from germline, CDR1 is MRHNA and CDR2 is SNTAGT. The CDR3 is CASSATSDTDTQYF. CDR3 nucleotides: TGTGCCAGCAGTGCGACTAGCGACACAGATACGCAGTATTTT.

This chain uses TRBV11-3 with TRBJ2-7; tentative D call: TRBD1 (6 bases). Germline V gene data show CDR1 as SGHNT and CDR2 as YENEEA. V lost 3 bases and J lost 6, with 12 bases in between. CDR3 length: 13 amino acids. Here the CDR3 reads CASSFTPRGEQYF. Written as DNA, the CDR3 is TGTGCCAGCAGCTTCACCCCCAGGGGCGAGCAGTACTTC.

This chain uses TRBV28 with TRBJ2-3; 11 positions match TRBD2. This CDR3 has 16 amino acids. Trimming cost V 6 bases and J 2 bases; bases outside gene matches: 7. The germline gives CDR1 MDHEN, CDR2 SYDVKM. The CDR3 region is CASSRLLAGATDTQYF. Here the CDR3 DNA reads TGTGCCAGCAGCCGTTTACTAGCGGGAGCCACAGATACGCAGTATTTT.

The chain combines TRBV5-5 with TRBJ2-3, with a weak D call TRBD1 (5 bases). Trimming removed 4 bases at V and 4 bases at J, with 13 bases between. Germline loops: CDR1 SGHKS, CDR2 YYEKEE (reference sequence). The CDR3 is 14 residues long. The CDR3 coding sequence is TGTGCCAGCAGCCCTTCCAGGGTCGCAGATACGCAGTATTTT. It codes for CASSPSRVADTQYF.

This rearrangement joins TRBV7-3 to TRBJ2-1, with 13 bases matching TRBD2. Trimming cost V 5 bases and J 0 bases; bases outside gene matches: 4. The CDR3 covers 17 residues. Per the germline V gene, CDR1 is SGHTA and CDR2 is FQGTGA. The CDR3 sequence: CASSQLAGGSSYNEQFF. DNA for the CDR3: TGTGCCAGCAGCCAACTAGCGGGGGGGAGCTCCTACAATGAGCAGTTCTTC.

The rearrangement joins TRBV27 to TRBJ1-6, with D maybe TRBD1 (6 bases). The germline V and J ends were trimmed by 4 bases and 12 bases, with 13 bases remaining between them. The CDR3 runs to 13 residues. Looked up from germline, CDR1 is MNHEY and CDR2 is SMNVEV (reference sequence). In DNA form, the CDR3 reads TGTGCCAGCAGTTGGACAGACCTCGGACCCCTCCACTTT. It specifies CASSWTDLGPLHF.

CDR3 in DNA: TGTGCCAGCAGCCTCGAGGAGGGTATCACTGAAGCTTTCTTT. Translated, it gives CASSLEEGITEAFF. The chain joins TRBV7-9 to TRBJ1-1; the D is unclear. This CDR3 region has 14 residues. Deletions cut 5 bases from V and 4 bases from J, with 14 bases between. Germline V gives CDR1 SEHNR, CDR2 FQNEAQ (reference sequence).

This rearrangement joins TRBV3-1 (or the pseudogene TRBV3-2) to TRBJ2-7, with D maybe TRBD1 (5 bases). This CDR3 is 17 amino acids long. Trimming cost V 3 bases and J 6 bases, with 24 bases left between them. Germline CDR1 is LGHDT and CDR2 is YNNKEL (reference sequence). CDR3 coding DNA: TGTGCCAGCAGCCACCAGAAAGGCCGCAGGGTGGAAGGCGAGCAGTACTTC. Residues: CASSHQKGRRVEGEQYF.

The rearrangement uses TRBV2 and TRBJ2-3; TRBD2 matches at 8 bases. V was pared by 7 bases and J by 0 bases, with 15 bases of the junction left unmatched. The CDR3 extends over 18 amino acids. From germline, CDR1 is SNHLY and CDR2 FYNNEI. The CDR3 DNA follows: TGTGCCAGCAAGAAAACACGGGGGGGGCCAACTAGCACAGATACGCAGTATTTT. Encoded protein: CASKKTRGGPTSTDTQYF. The variable domain in full, with the rest retrieved from reference TRBV2 and TRBJ2-3, is EPEVTQTPSHQVTQMGQEVILRCVPISNHLYFYWYRQILGQKVEFLVSFYNNEISEKSEIFDDQFSVERPDGSNFTLKIRSTKLEDSAMYFCASKKTRGGPTSTDTQYFGPGTRLTVL.

This chain connects TRBV6-5 to TRBJ2-2; the match to TRBD1 covers 8 bases. The CDR3 has 15 amino acids. Germline-derived CDR1 and CDR2 are MNHEY and SVGAGI. J gave up 3 bases and V 5 bases, and 5 bases lay outside the gene matches. The CDR3 loop reads CASSNGQGYTGELFF. The CDR3 nucleotides are TGTGCCAGCAGTAATGGACAGGGTTACACCGGGGAGCTGTTTTTT.

This rearrangement joins TRBV6-4 to TRBJ1-5, with D tentatively TRBD1 (5 bases). This CDR3 is built from 15 residues. Germline V gives CDR1 MRHNA, CDR2 SNTAGT. Trimming removed 3 bases at V and 4 bases at J, with 13 bases between. The CDR3 spells CASSESGLLNQPQHF. The CDR3, as DNA: TGTGCCAGCAGTGAGTCGGGACTCCTTAATCAGCCCCAGCATTTT.

Comment on this clone: Within the sample, other DNA sequences also encode this same CDR3. This rearrangement joins TRBV3-1 (or the pseudogene TRBV3-2) to TRBJ1-1; D call uncertain. CDR3 size: 11 residues. Germline CDR1 and CDR2: LGHDT and YNNKEL (reference sequence). V lost 8 bases and J lost 4, with 8 bases in between. The CDR3 region has the DNA TGTGCCAGCCGGGGAGGCACTGAAGCTTTCTTT. The encoded protein is CASRGGTEAFF.

The V and J genes are TRBV10-1 and TRBJ1-1; TRBD1 might be the D (5 bases). V shed 3 bases and J shed 0 bases, with 14 bases lying between them. CDR3 size: 16 residues. Per germline, CDR1 WNHNN and CDR2 SYGVQD (reference sequence). The CDR3 coding sequence is TGCGCCAGCAGTGACGAAGGGGTCATCATGAACACTGAAGCTTTCTTT. Protein: CASSDEGVIMNTEAFF.

This sequence joins TRBV19 and TRBJ1-4; D is possibly TRBD1 (5 bases). Per germline, CDR1 LNHDA and CDR2 SQIVND (reference sequence). The length of the CDR3 is 14 residues. V lost 7 bases and J 6 bases, leaving 15 bases between the germline ends. CDR3 sequence reads: CASNSGGSDEKLFF. The CDR3 bases are TGTGCCAGTAATTCCGGGGGGTCGGATGAAAAACTGTTTTTT.

The CDR3 spells CASSRSTGPSGQFF. CDR3 nucleotides: TGTGCCAGCTCCAGGTCTACAGGACCCAGTGGGCAGTTCTTC. This sequence joins TRBV27 and TRBJ2-1, with a possible D match to TRBD1 (5 bases). Germline V gene lookup returns CDR1 MNHEY and CDR2 SMNVEV (reference sequence). There are 14 residues in the CDR3. V dropped 8 bases and J dropped 12 bases, with 23 bases sitting between them.

V usage is TRBV2 and J usage is TRBJ2-5; the match to TRBD2 covers 13 bases. The germline CDR1 and CDR2 sequences are SNHLY and FYNNEI. This CDR3 comprises 15 residues. The V and J ends lost 5 bases and 6 bases, in that order; junction bases with no gene match: 6. CDR3 sequence: CASSQGLAGRKTQYF. CDR3 sequence (DNA): TGTGCCAGCAGTCAGGGACTAGCGGGAAGGAAGACCCAGTACTTC.

The genes are TRBV14 and TRBJ2-7; D remains unclear. Trimming took 3 bases from V and 8 from J, leaving 8 bases between them. This CDR3 has 11 amino acids. The germline V gene has CDR1 SGHDN and CDR2 FVKESK. The CDR3 nucleotides are TGTGCCAGCAGCCAGACAACCCAGCAGTACTTC. Residues: CASSQTTQQYF. Combining the CDR3 with reference TRBV14 and TRBJ2-7 gives the whole variable domain EAGVTQFPSHSVIEKGQTVTLRCDPISGHDNLYWYRRVMGKEIKFLLHFVKESKQDESGMPNNRFLAERTGGTYSTLKVQPAELEDSGVYFCASSQTTQQYFGPGTRLTVT.

V usage is TRBV5-4 and J usage is TRBJ2-3, with D perhaps TRBD2 (6 bases). The CDR3 sequence is 15 residues long. Trimming pared 2 bases from V and 4 bases from J, leaving 14 bases between. Germline V gives CDR1 SGHNT, CDR2 YYREEE (reference sequence). The CDR3 protein is CASSLREIGSDTQYF. The DNA for the CDR3 is TGTGCCAGCAGCTTACGGGAGATCGGGTCAGATACGCAGTATTTT.

The chain joins TRBV5-5 to TRBJ2-5; 14 bases map to TRBD2. The CDR3 runs 17 residues. After removal of 3 bases from V and 4 bases from J, the junction contained 8 bases not matched to a gene. Germline V gene data show CDR1 as SGHKS and CDR2 as YYEKEE (reference sequence). CDR3 DNA sequence: TGTGCCAGCAGCTCAGGGGGACTAGCGGGGGCGGGAGAGACCCAGTACTTC. It translates to CASSSGGLAGAGETQYF.

This sequence joins TRBV13 and TRBJ1-3, with 9 bases fitting TRBD1. The CDR3 contains 16 residues. V trimming: 0 bases; J trimming: 6 bases; junction bases outside the gene matches: 6. Germline CDR1 and CDR2: PRHDT and FYEKMQ (reference sequence). The CDR3 nucleotides are TGTGCCAGCAGCTTAGGCTTGGGACAGGGCACAAACACCATATATTTT. Amino acid sequence: CASSLGLGQGTNTIYF.

The V and J genes are TRBV7-3 and TRBJ2-7; 8 bases are shared with TRBD2. Germline V gene lookup returns CDR1 SGHTA and CDR2 FQGTGA. The V gene end was trimmed by 2 bases and the J gene end by 3 bases; junction bases not matched to a gene: 6. CDR3 length equals 15 residues. Here the CDR3 DNA reads TGTGCCAGCAGCTTATCGGGGGGGCCCTACTACGAGCAGTACTTC. It is translated as CASSLSGGPYYEQYF.

This clone showed up just once. The gene calls are TRBV7-2 and TRBJ2-5; 8 bases fit TRBD2. The germline V gene encodes CDR1 SGHTA and CDR2 FQGNSA. Germline trimming cut 1 base from V and 4 bases from J; bases unmatched to any gene: 11. This CDR3 is built from 17 residues. The CDR3 here is CASSLGSLAGGGETQYF. CDR3 DNA: TGTGCCAGCAGCTTAGGAAGTCTCGCGGGGGGCGGAGAGACCCAGTACTTC.

The V gene is TRBV7-9, the J gene TRBJ1-1, with D perhaps TRBD1 (5 bases). Trimming took off 1 base at V and 2 bases at J, with 8 bases between the two ends. The CDR3 covers 14 residues. Germline CDR1 is SEHNR and CDR2 is FQNEAQ (reference sequence). The CDR3 sequence: CASSLVQVNTEAFF. In DNA, the CDR3 is TGTGCCAGCAGCTTAGTACAGGTAAACACTGAAGCTTTCTTT.

V and J are TRBV18 and TRBJ2-1, with 10 nucleotides matching TRBD2. The CDR3 totals 16 residues. Germline V gene sequence: CDR1 KGHSH, CDR2 LQKENI. Losses at the gene ends were 0 bases for V and 7 bases for J; bases not matched to a gene: 6. The CDR3 loop is CASSPPGKRGGNEQFF. Written as DNA, the CDR3 is TGTGCCAGCTCACCACCGGGAAAGCGGGGGGGGAATGAGCAGTTCTTC. The full variable domain, completed using reference TRBV18 and TRBJ2-1, is NAGVMQNPRHLVRRRGQEARLRCSPMKGHSHVYWYRQLPEEGLKFMVYLQKENIIDESGMPKERFSAEFPKEGPSILRIQQVVRGDSAAYFCASSPPGKRGGNEQFFGPGTRLTVL.

The chain has TRBV29-1 and TRBJ2-2, with 7 bases that match TRBD2. Trimming at V came to 6 bases and at J to 4 bases, leaving 8 bases not matched to a gene. Germline V lookup: CDR1 SQVTM, CDR2 ANQGSEA. The CDR3 extends over 14 amino acids. The CDR3 region is CSVGAGTLTGELFF. The CDR3 DNA follows: TGCAGCGTGGGAGCGGGGACCCTCACCGGGGAGCTGTTTTTT.

The CDR3 nucleotides are TGTGCCACCGGGGCACAGGGGGCGAACACCGGGGAGCTGTTTTTT. Its protein product is CATGAQGANTGELFF. The chain is built from TRBV24-1 and TRBJ2-2; 8 bases match TRBD1. Germline V CDR1 and CDR2: KGHDR, SFDVKD. The CDR3 is 15 residues long. V was pared by 9 bases and J by 0 bases, with 5 bases of the junction left unmatched.

Written as DNA, the CDR3 is TGTGCCAGCAGCCCCCTTAGCGGGAGCGGCAACAATGAGCAGTTCTTC. It encodes CASSPLSGSGNNEQFF. This sequence joins TRBV7-6 and TRBJ2-1, with 9 positions matching TRBD2. Germline CDR1 and CDR2: SGHVS and FNYEAQ. V dropped 5 bases and J dropped 5; count of bases not matched to a gene: 10. CDR3 length equals 16 residues.

The chain has TRBV9 and TRBJ1-1; D gene uncertain. V was cut by 0 bases and J by 1 base, with 7 bases left in between. The length of the CDR3 is 14 residues. Per germline, CDR1 SGDLS and CDR2 YYNGEE. CDR3 loop: CASSVATENTEAFF. The CDR3 DNA sequence: TGTGCCAGCAGCGTAGCTACAGAGAACACTGAAGCTTTCTTT.